The T cell receptor (beta chain) described here comes from a study of identifying expanded T cells in peripheral blood. Per the germline V gene, CDR1 is MNHNS and CDR2 is SASEGT. V was shortened by 4 bases and J by 2 bases, with 12 bases between the two germline ends. The CDR3 is made up of 14 amino acids. The repertoire was sequenced with immunoSEQ multiplex PCR; TCRdb's copy has only in-frame clones and lacks some. The table records under 130,000 clones, roughly 89% of them present only once. The chain recombines TRBV6-1 with TRBJ2-7; D uncertain. Sequenced input: blood. The clonotype was recovered from a person aged 18 to 75 in good health. As DNA, the CDR3 is TGTGCCAGCAGTGGTGGTCCAGCCACCTACGAGCAGTACTTC. Translation gives CASSGGPATYEQYF.